What follows is one T cell receptor (beta chain) and its context. Germline lookup yields CDR1 KGHDR and CDR2 SFDVKD. The CDR3 has 13 residues. Trimming took 4 bases from V and 5 from J, leaving 10 bases between them. Each CDR3 protein is one row after TCRdb ran MiXCR on the 5' RACE reads. The table lists 380,000 or so distinct CDR3 sequences, approximately 15% of them singletons. The sample originates from a study of T-cell memory formation after mild COVID-19. What was sequenced was PBMCs or a T cell subset sorted from them (not recorded which). The sequence was obtained from a man aged 18 to 35 who had mild COVID-19 (a few samples of this study predate the infection). Cell type and time point are not known. The chain has TRBV24-1 and TRBJ2-5, with D possibly matching TRBD2 (7 bases). In DNA form, the CDR3 reads TGTGCCACCAGTGAGGCGGGGGCCGAGACCCAGTACTTC. Encoded protein: CATSEAGAETQYF.